This TCR beta chain was obtained from a study of cytomegalovirus exposure and HLA in healthy donors. Study-wide points: Per published accounts, TCR beta sequences correctly predicted the HLA-A and HLA-B alleles of most subjects. Later analysis found that TCR beta chains associated with HLA were more clonally expanded than other, equally common chains.

With respect to this clone: Its matching antigen is unknown.

V lost 6 bases and J lost 0, with 15 bases in between. This CDR3 has 16 residues. In the PCR, 60 Vbeta and 13 Jbeta primers were used. Profiling relied on immunoSEQ multiplex PCR, and the TCRdb table lists in-frame clones only, not all of them. This sample has around 99,000 clones; approximately 84% occur once, and the top ten carry approximately 2.1%. This receptor was obtained from a young man in good health and CMV-seronegative. The chain couples TRBV23-1 to TRBJ2-1; D gene ambiguous. TRBV23-1 is recorded as an ORF, its role being uncertain. Sequencing input: PBMCs. CDR3 in DNA: TGCGCCAGCAGGACCAGGCTATCGAGCTCCTACAATGAGCAGTTCTTC. Translated, it gives CASRTRLSSSYNEQFF.